This T cell receptor beta chain was identified during a study of CXCR3-negative and CXCR3-positive naive CD8 T cells. Study findings and constraints: The study found more hydrophobic TRB CDR3s in CXCR3-positive naive cells than in CXCR3-negative naive cells.

Researchers prepared the TRB cDNA libraries using 5' RACE with UMI labels. TCRdb re-called the 5' RACE reads and catalogs CDR3 proteins one per entry, DNA excluded. Listed are around 88,000 distinct CDR3 sequences; 0.8% to 0.85% falls within the top ten. The CDR3 consists of 12 residues. A remark on this clonotype: Its antigen is unidentified.

The chain uses TRBV12-3 or TRBV12-4 and TRBJ2-1; TCRdb's assignment of TRBD2 cannot be checked, as there is no DNA. This TCR was sampled from a human donor in good health. Some clones in this sample may be carry-over from other donors' samples. The material sequenced was naive CXCR3+ CD8+ T cells from blood. Subset described: CD45RO-CCR7+CD27+CD95- naive CD8+ T cells expressing CXCR3 (TNR3+). Here the CDR3 reads CASSALVSEQFF.